The 13 T cell receptor beta chains listed next were all sequenced from one sample in a study of human T cells and chemical hapten exposure. TCRdb re-called the RACE reads with MiXCR, one entry per CDR3 protein. Among roughly 360,000 distinct CDR3 sequences listed, roughly 4.8% were seen once. Time point noted: patch test 1, 2 weeks after DPC sensitization. Regarding treatment: therapeutic diphenylcyclopropenone sensitization with weekly scalp DPC. Specimen: whole blood, collected in connection with sensitization to the hapten diphenylcyclopropenone (DPC). The receptors here all came from a woman between 45 and 60 years old with alopecia areata. Some clones in this sample may be carry-over from other donors' samples.

This clonotype was seen a few times. V usage is TRBV5-4 and J usage is TRBJ1-1, with TRBD1 matching over 9 bases. CDR1 is SGHNT and CDR2 is YYREEE in the germline V gene (reference sequence). After removal of 4 bases from V and 5 bases from J, the junction contained 6 bases not matched to a gene. This CDR3 region has 14 residues. The CDR3 nucleotides are TGTGCCAGCAGCATAGGGACAGGGTGGACTGAAGCTTTCTTT. It yields the protein CASSIGTGWTEAFF.

This clonotype was counted many times. The chain carries TRBV28 and TRBJ2-7, with 8 bases identical to TRBD2. The J segment lost 1 base and the V segment lost 3 bases, leaving 8 bases of the junction unmatched. The CDR3 spans 16 residues. The V gene's germline CDR1 is MDHEN and CDR2 SYDVKM. The CDR3 here is CASSFASGRPSYEQYF. The DNA for the CDR3 is TGTGCCAGCAGTTTTGCGAGCGGGAGACCATCCTACGAGCAGTACTTC.

This clonotype has a count of ten or more. This chain uses TRBV7-9 with TRBJ2-2; D may be TRBD2 (5 bases). The CDR3 covers 15 residues. V was clipped by 5 bases and J by 0 bases, with 10 bases between them. Germline V gene lookup returns CDR1 SEHNR and CDR2 FQNEAQ (reference sequence). CDR3 coding DNA: TGTGCCAGCAGCCCGGAGGCTGCGAACACCGGGGAGCTGTTTTTT. It codes for CASSPEAANTGELFF.

The chain is built from TRBV9 and TRBJ2-1; a possible D gene is TRBD1 (5 bases). V lost 4 bases to trimming and J lost 4 bases, with 18 bases between them. Looked up from germline, CDR1 is SGDLS and CDR2 is YYNGEE. The CDR3 is 16 amino acids. Here the CDR3 DNA reads TGTGCCAGCAGCCAGGGTGGGCAGGGCCTATACAATGAGCAGTTCTTC. It encodes CASSQGGQGLYNEQFF.

This clonotype was seen repeatedly, ten times or more. V gene TRBV7-9 combines with J gene TRBJ1-5; TRBD1 might be the D (6 bases). In germline, CDR1 is SEHNR, CDR2 FQNEAQ (reference sequence). The CDR3 length is 15 residues. V lost 3 bases and J lost 0, with 9 bases in between. The CDR3 sequence is CASSFQGNSNQPQHF. Written as DNA, the CDR3 is TGTGCCAGCAGCTTCCAGGGGAATAGCAATCAGCCCCAGCATTTT.

J is TRBJ2-5 and V is TRBV6-2 or TRBV6-3; TRBD2 might be the D (5 bases). V was cut by 2 bases and J by 5 bases, with 12 bases left in between. CDR3 length: 14 residues. Germline CDR1 MNHEY, CDR2 SVGEGT. CDR3 nucleotide sequence: TGTGCCAGCAGTTACAAGGGAGACGCGGAGACCCAGTACTTC. It yields the protein CASSYKGDAETQYF.

This clonotype was detected ten times or more. The chain combines TRBV6-5 with TRBJ1-2; D remains unclear. V lost 1 base to trimming and J lost 6 bases, with 15 bases between them. The CDR3 runs 15 residues. CDR1 and CDR2 from the germline V gene are MNHEY and SVGAGI. CDR3 coding DNA: TGTGCCAGCAGTTACTATCTGTCTCCAAGGGATGGCTACACCTTC. It specifies CASSYYLSPRDGYTF.

This clonotype was seen only a few times. The rearrangement joins TRBV7-2 to TRBJ2-3, with TRBD1 as a possible D gene (5 bases). Germline loops: CDR1 SGHTA, CDR2 FQGNSA. Trimming removed 1 base at V and 5 bases at J, with 10 bases between. The CDR3 has 14 amino acids. The CDR3 loop reads CASSLVPGLDTQYF. CDR3 sequence (DNA): TGTGCCAGCAGCTTAGTGCCAGGGTTAGATACGCAGTATTTT.

A few counts support this clonotype. This chain connects TRBV28 to TRBJ2-7, with 10 bases fitting TRBD2. Germline CDR1 MDHEN, CDR2 SYDVKM. The CDR3 contains 13 residues. V shed 8 bases and J 4 bases; nucleotides not matched to a gene: 5. The CDR3 loop is CASRTSGLYEQYF. The CDR3, as DNA: TGTGCCAGCCGGACTAGCGGATTATACGAGCAGTACTTC.

This clonotype was recorded a few times. The chain has TRBV7-2 and TRBJ2-1; 7 nucleotides line up with TRBD2. The CDR3 runs 12 residues. V lost 5 bases and J lost 9; bases outside the gene matches: 4. CDR1 is SGHTA, CDR2 FQGNSA, per germline. CDR3 protein: CASSPAGLEQFF. The DNA for the CDR3 is TGTGCCAGCAGCCCAGCGGGACTTGAGCAGTTCTTC.

This clonotype was detected ten times or more. The chain is built from TRBV9 and TRBJ1-4, with D hard to call. The CDR3 totals 16 residues. Looked up from germline, CDR1 is SGDLS and CDR2 is YYNGEE. V gave up 3 bases and J gave up 4 bases, with 16 bases separating them. The CDR3 protein is CASSEREDRVNEKLFF. DNA of the CDR3: TGTGCCAGCAGCGAACGCGAGGATAGGGTTAATGAAAAACTGTTTTTT.

The chain carries TRBV7-2 and TRBJ2-5, with D perhaps given as TRBD1 or TRBD2 (5 bases each). Germline V gene data show CDR1 as SGHTA and CDR2 as FQGNSA. The CDR3 is made up of 14 amino acids. Between the trimmed V and J ends, which lost 2 bases and 5 bases, there was a span of 12 bases. This CDR3 reads CASSLQGPGETQYF. CDR3 DNA sequence: TGTGCCAGCAGCTTACAGGGACCGGGCGAGACCCAGTACTTC.

This clonotype showed up just a few times. The chain uses TRBV7-2 and TRBJ2-2, with D possibly matching TRBD1 (6 bases). The CDR3 consists of 18 residues. The V gene's germline CDR1 is SGHTA and CDR2 FQGNSA. V dropped 5 bases and J dropped 0 bases, with 19 bases sitting between them. CDR3 nucleotide sequence: TGTGCCAGCAGCCCCCGGGACACTAGACCACCGAACACCGGGGAGCTGTTTTTT. It specifies CASSPRDTRPPNTGELFF.